This passage covers 14 T cell receptor beta chains from one sample sequenced in a study of T cell responses to AZD1222 COVID-19 vaccine. Sequencing was performed with immunoSEQ multiplex PCR; in TCRdb, only in-frame clones are kept and a portion is missing. Here the sample spans about 140,000 clones, nearly 95% being singletons. Sample: peripheral blood, taken 28 days after the second AZD1222 dose. These receptors originate from an adult who received the AZD1222 COVID-19 vaccine.

The genes are TRBV28 and TRBJ2-7, with a possible D match to TRBD1 (6 bases). The CDR3 is 16 residues long. V lost 6 bases and J 7 bases, leaving 25 bases between the germline ends. Germline CDR1 and CDR2: MDHEN and SYDVKM. This CDR3 reads CASSDPISGSQGEQYF. CDR3 DNA: TGTGCCAGCAGCGACCCCATTTCCGGGTCCCAGGGGGAGCAGTACTTC. Together with reference TRBV28 and TRBJ2-7, the CDR3 gives the full variable domain: DVKVTQSSRYLVKRTGEKVFLECVQDMDHENMFWYRQDPGLGLRLIYFSYDVKMKEKGDIPEGYSVSREKKERFSLILESASTNQTSMYLCASSDPISGSQGEQYFGPGTRLTVT.

The count of this clone is one. The rearrangement joins TRBV7-2 to TRBJ1-1; TRBD1 might be the D (6 bases). Per the germline V gene, CDR1 is SGHTA and CDR2 is FQGNSA. The germline V and J ends were trimmed by 4 bases and 1 base, with 13 bases remaining between them. The CDR3 is 15 amino acids. The CDR3 bases are TGTGCCAGCAGCTACAAGACAGGTGGGAACACTGAAGCTTTCTTT. Amino acid sequence: CASSYKTGGNTEAFF.

The V call is TRBV13, the J call TRBJ2-6; D perhaps matches TRBD1 (7 bases). Trimming pared 2 bases from V and 2 bases from J, leaving 13 bases between. Germline-derived CDR1 and CDR2 are PRHDT and FYEKMQ (reference sequence). The CDR3 has 17 residues. In DNA, the CDR3 is TGTGCCAGCAGCTTAAGCGACAGGGAGGCTGGGGCCAACGTCCTGACTTTC. As protein: CASSLSDREAGANVLTF.

The chain combines TRBV19 with TRBJ1-5; possible D gene TRBD1, 6 bases. The germline V and J ends were trimmed by 3 bases and 6 bases, with 18 bases remaining between them. This CDR3 has 16 residues. Germline V gene data show CDR1 as LNHDA and CDR2 as SQIVND (reference sequence). The CDR3 reads CASSILRMGGSQPQHF. CDR3 in DNA: TGTGCCAGTAGTATCCTTCGCATGGGGGGCAGTCAGCCCCAGCATTTT.

J is TRBJ2-7 and V is TRBV27, with D possibly matching TRBD2 (6 bases). Trimming took off 1 base at V and 1 base at J, with 11 bases between the two ends. In germline, CDR1 is MNHEY, CDR2 SMNVEV (reference sequence). The CDR3 is 15 amino acids. The CDR3 nucleotides are TGTGCCAGCAGTTTATGGGCGGGGTCTTCCTACGAGCAGTACTTC. It yields the protein CASSLWAGSSYEQYF.

The genes are TRBV28 and TRBJ2-1; 11 bases fit TRBD2. The germline CDR1 and CDR2 sequences are MDHEN and SYDVKM. This CDR3 is 17 amino acids long. Germline trimming cut 2 bases from V and 2 bases from J; bases unmatched to any gene: 5. CDR3 sequence reads: CASSLGLAGGTYNEQFF. CDR3 coding DNA: TGTGCCAGCAGTTTAGGCCTAGCGGGAGGCACCTACAATGAGCAGTTCTTC.

The rearrangement links TRBV3-1 (or the pseudogene TRBV3-2) to TRBJ1-5; 7 bases map to TRBD1. The CDR3 loop spans 15 amino acids. The V gene end was trimmed by 6 bases and the J gene end by 3 bases; junction bases not matched to a gene: 8. Germline V CDR1 and CDR2: LGHDT, YNNKEL (reference sequence). The CDR3 reads CASSPGGTVNQPQHF. The DNA of the CDR3 is TGTGCCAGCAGTCCAGGCGGGACAGTCAATCAGCCCCAGCATTTT.

This chain uses TRBV7-3 with TRBJ2-1; no firm D call. Trimming took off 2 bases at V and 6 bases at J, with 11 bases between the two ends. CDR1 SGHTA and CDR2 FQGTGA come from the germline V gene. There are 14 residues in the CDR3. The chain's CDR3 is CASSLSVKANEQFF. The CDR3 nucleotides read TGTGCCAGCAGCTTATCGGTCAAAGCCAATGAGCAGTTCTTC.

The V gene is TRBV11-2, the J gene TRBJ2-7; 13 nucleotides agree with TRBD2. The V gene's germline CDR1 is SGHAT and CDR2 FQNNGV. V was pared by 4 bases and J by 1 base, with 4 bases of the junction left unmatched. The CDR3 is made up of 16 amino acids. This CDR3 reads CASSSTSGRDSYEQYF. The CDR3 coding sequence is TGTGCCAGCAGCTCAACTAGCGGGAGGGATTCCTACGAGCAGTACTTC.

The gene calls are TRBV27 and TRBJ1-5; D gene uncertain. Germline CDR1 and CDR2: MNHEY and SMNVEV (reference sequence). V was pared by 0 bases and J by 4 bases, with 4 bases between. This CDR3 comprises 13 residues. CDR3: CASSLSKNQPQHF. CDR3 sequence (DNA): TGTGCCAGCAGTTTATCTAAAAATCAGCCCCAGCATTTT.

J is TRBJ1-2 and V is TRBV2; D remains ambiguous. Germline V lookup: CDR1 SNHLY, CDR2 FYNNEI. The V and J ends lost 6 bases and 1 base respectively, with 9 bases between them. This CDR3 is built from 13 residues. Here the CDR3 DNA reads TGTGCCAGCAGCCCCCGGATTAACTATGGCTACACCTTC. This codes for CASSPRINYGYTF. Supplemented by reference TRBV2 and TRBJ1-2, the full variable domain reads EPEVTQTPSHQVTQMGQEVILRCVPISNHLYFYWYRQILGQKVEFLVSFYNNEISEKSEIFDDQFSVERPDGSNFTLKIRSTKLEDSAMYFCASSPRINYGYTFGSGTRLTVV.

This clone was observed a handful of times. The chain joins TRBV27 to TRBJ2-7, with 9 bases lining up with TRBD2. J lost 6 bases, V lost 3 bases, and 9 bases had no gene match. The CDR3 runs 15 residues. Per the germline V gene, CDR1 is MNHEY and CDR2 is SMNVEV (reference sequence). The CDR3 DNA is TGTGCCAGCAGTTTTCCTAGCGGGACGGTGAGCGAGCAGTACTTC. Translation: CASSFPSGTVSEQYF.

This chain joins TRBV6-5 and TRBJ2-3; no firm D call. The CDR3 loop spans 16 amino acids. Per the germline V gene, CDR1 is MNHEY and CDR2 is SVGAGI. The V end was cut by 3 bases, the J end by 4 bases, with 17 bases between. The CDR3 loop is CASSYSGPDRADTQYF. The CDR3 DNA follows: TGTGCCAGCAGTTATTCCGGGCCCGATAGGGCAGATACGCAGTATTTT.

This clone was recorded only once. The chain uses TRBV7-2 and TRBJ1-2; 10 bases map to TRBD1. The CDR3 contains 14 residues. V lost 4 bases to trimming and J lost 8 bases; unmatched junction nucleotides: 7. Germline assignment: CDR1 SGHTA and CDR2 FQGNSA. The CDR3 sequence is CASSSGTGDKGYTF. CDR3 coding DNA: TGTGCCAGCAGCTCCGGGACAGGGGATAAGGGCTACACCTTC.